This T cell receptor beta chain was sequenced in a study of T cell responses to AZD1222 COVID-19 vaccine. Remarks on this clone: Its cognate antigen is unknown.

Sequencing was performed with immunoSEQ multiplex PCR; in TCRdb, only in-frame clones are kept and a portion is missing. The sample includes roughly 96,000 clones, 85% to 90% of them seen just once. Per germline, CDR1 SGHNT and CDR2 YYREEE (reference sequence). Trimming left V 2 bases short and J 7 bases short, with 13 bases between. CDR3 length: 13 amino acids. Study conclusions and caveats: A reported finding is that nearly half of spike-specific TCRs target unmutated variant regions.

Sequenced here: peripheral blood, sampled on day 0 of AZD1222 vaccination. The gene calls are TRBV5-4 and TRBJ2-7; a possible D gene is TRBD2 (5 bases). The sequence came from an adult in good health. The CDR3 reads CASSFEGSREQYF. CDR3 DNA: TGTGCCAGCAGCTTTGAGGGATCAAGGGAGCAGTACTTC.